The present T cell receptor (beta chain) was sequenced within a study of spatial heterogeneity in lung cancer. Study-level background: As counted in raw reads, each unique TCR and UMI combination appeared more than ten times on average.

V was clipped by 8 bases and J by 4 bases, with 17 bases between them. The germline CDR1 and CDR2 sequences are MDHEN and SYDVKM. The CDR3 has 14 residues. Time point: sample taken at primary tumor resection. Unsorted whole RNA from tumor, nontumor lung or frozen PBMC underwent sequencing. The approximately 78 donors had untreated early-stage non-small cell lung cancer. The study tagged each TCR cDNA molecule with a unique molecular identifier. TCRdb re-derived calls from the 5' RACE reads in MiXCR, one entry per CDR3 protein. This table holds under 30,000 distinct CDR3 sequences, less than 5.5% found once.

The specimen was PBMCs, collected at surgery. The sequence was obtained from a male donor with early-stage non-small cell lung cancer. The chain joins TRBV28 to TRBJ2-5, with a weak D call TRBD1 (6 bases). CDR3 loop: CASARTGSGETQYF. The CDR3 DNA reads as TGTGCCAGCGCAAGAACAGGGTCCGGAGAGACCCAGTACTTC.